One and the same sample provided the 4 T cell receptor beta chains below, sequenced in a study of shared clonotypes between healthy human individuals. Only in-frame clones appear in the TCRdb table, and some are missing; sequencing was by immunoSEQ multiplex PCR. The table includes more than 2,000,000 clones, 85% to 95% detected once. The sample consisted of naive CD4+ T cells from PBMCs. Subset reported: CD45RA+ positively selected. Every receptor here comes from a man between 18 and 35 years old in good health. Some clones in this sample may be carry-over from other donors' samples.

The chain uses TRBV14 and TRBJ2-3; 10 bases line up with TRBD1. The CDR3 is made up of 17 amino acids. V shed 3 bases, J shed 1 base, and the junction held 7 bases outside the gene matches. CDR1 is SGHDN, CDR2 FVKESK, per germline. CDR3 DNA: TGTGCCAGCAGCCAGCTTCCGGGGACAGGGGGCACAGATACGCAGTATTTT. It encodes CASSQLPGTGGTDTQYF.

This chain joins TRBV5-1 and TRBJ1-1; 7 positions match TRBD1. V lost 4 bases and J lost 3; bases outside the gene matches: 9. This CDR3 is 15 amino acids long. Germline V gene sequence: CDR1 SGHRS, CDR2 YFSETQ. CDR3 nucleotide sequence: TGCGCCAGCAGCAGCAAGACAGGGTGGGACACTGAAGCTTTCTTT. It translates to CASSSKTGWDTEAFF.

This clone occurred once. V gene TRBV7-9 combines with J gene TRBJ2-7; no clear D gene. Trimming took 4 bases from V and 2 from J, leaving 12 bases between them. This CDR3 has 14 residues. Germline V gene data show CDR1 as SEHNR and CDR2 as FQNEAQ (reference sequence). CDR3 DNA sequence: TGTGCCAGCAGCTCGGTTTCGACCGCCTACGAGCAGTACTTC. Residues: CASSSVSTAYEQYF.

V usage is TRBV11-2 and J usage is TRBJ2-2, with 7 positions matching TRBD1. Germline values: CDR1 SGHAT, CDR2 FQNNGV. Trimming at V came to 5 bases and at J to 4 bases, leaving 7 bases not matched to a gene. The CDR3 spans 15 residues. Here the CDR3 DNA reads TGTGCCAGCAGCCCGTGGGGACAGTTCACCGGGGAGCTGTTTTTT. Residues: CASSPWGQFTGELFF. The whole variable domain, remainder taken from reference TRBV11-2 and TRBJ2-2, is EAGVAQSPRYKIIEKRQSVAFWCNPISGHATLYWYQQILGQGPKLLIQFQNNGVVDDSQLPKDRFSAERLKGVDSTLKIQPAKLEDSAVYLCASSPWGQFTGELFFGEGSRLTVL.